Shown below are 23 T cell receptor beta chains from a single sample sequenced in a study of blood T cell repertoires in COVID-19. Data came from immunoSEQ multiplex PCR; TCRdb stores just in-frame clones and leaves some out. Counted here are 150,000 to 180,000 clones, about 85% occurring once; the ten biggest clones make up 0.55% to 0.75%. The sample consisted of peripheral blood. The receptors come from a man in his sixties with COVID-19, enrolled during active disease.

The J gene is TRBJ1-3, the V gene TRBV28; TRBD1 might be the D (5 bases). Germline-derived CDR1 and CDR2 are MDHEN and SYDVKM. V lost 7 bases to trimming and J lost 5 bases, with 15 bases between them. CDR3 size: 14 residues. Here the CDR3 reads CASNPGDLRNTIYF. CDR3 in DNA: TGTGCCAGCAACCCCGGGGACTTGAGAAACACCATATATTTT.

This clone appeared a single time. The chain is built from TRBV3-1 (or the pseudogene TRBV3-2) and TRBJ2-3, with no clear D. Germline loops: CDR1 LGHDT, CDR2 YNNKEL (reference sequence). The CDR3 sequence is 16 residues long. Trimming shortened V by 6 bases and J by 1 base, and 17 bases separated the two germline ends. CDR3 DNA sequence: TGTGCCAGCAGACATAGCCGCCCTCCCTGCACAGATACGCAGTATTTT. Translation gives CASRHSRPPCTDTQYF.

The V and J genes are TRBV2 and TRBJ2-2; 7 nucleotides match TRBD1. CDR3 size: 14 residues. With 5 bases clipped from V and 6 bases from J, the junction kept 6 bases outside the gene matches. The V gene's germline CDR1 is SNHLY and CDR2 FYNNEI. This CDR3 reads CASSLNRGAGELFF. For the CDR3, the DNA is TGTGCCAGCAGTTTAAACAGGGGCGCCGGGGAGCTGTTTTTT. Full variable domain (outside the CDR3, taken from reference TRBV2 and TRBJ2-2): EPEVTQTPSHQVTQMGQEVILRCVPISNHLYFYWYRQILGQKVEFLVSFYNNEISEKSEIFDDQFSVERPDGSNFTLKIRSTKLEDSAMYFCASSLNRGAGELFFGEGSRLTVL.

This chain uses TRBV7-2 with TRBJ2-1; 8 nucleotides match TRBD1. With 6 bases clipped from V and 7 bases from J, the junction kept 11 bases outside the gene matches. In germline, CDR1 is SGHTA, CDR2 FQGNSA. The CDR3 has 15 residues. The CDR3 bases are TGTGCCAGCAGTTTGGGGCAGGGGGCGCAAAATGAGCAGTTCTTC. This gives the protein CASSLGQGAQNEQFF.

This clone was detected once. J is TRBJ2-1 and V is TRBV12-3 or TRBV12-4; no firm D call. V was shortened by 6 bases and J by 0 bases, with 6 bases between the two germline ends. This CDR3 spans 13 amino acids. The CDR3 coding sequence is TGTGCCAGCAGCCGTAGCTCCTACAATGAGCAGTTCTTC. This sequence encodes CASSRSSYNEQFF.

The chain recombines TRBV4-2 with TRBJ1-6, with a tentative D call TRBD1 (6 bases). Germline CDR1 LGHNA, CDR2 YNFKEQ. The CDR3 extends over 15 amino acids. The V gene lost 0 bases and the J gene lost 9 bases, with 12 bases spanning the gap. For the CDR3, the DNA is TGTGCCAGCAGCCAAGAAGGGGGGGAACGTTCACCCCTCCACTTT. Protein product: CASSQEGGERSPLHF.

The chain employs TRBV5-6 and TRBJ1-6, with D uncertain. The CDR3 sequence is 14 residues long. V shed 4 bases and J shed 3 bases, with 8 bases lying between them. Looked up from germline, CDR1 is SGHDT and CDR2 is YYEEEE. In nucleotides, the CDR3 is TGTGCCAGCAGCCTCCCAGACTATAATTCACCCCTCCACTTT. Protein sequence: CASSLPDYNSPLHF. Together with reference TRBV5-6 and TRBJ1-6, the CDR3 gives the full variable domain: DAGVTQSPTHLIKTRGQQVTLRCSPKSGHDTVSWYQQALGQGPQFIFQYYEEEERQRGNFPDRFSGHQFPNYSSELNVNALLLGDSALYLCASSLPDYNSPLHFGNGTRLTVT.

V usage is TRBV5-1 and J usage is TRBJ2-1, with TRBD1 identical over 8 bases. CDR1 and CDR2 from the germline V gene are SGHRS and YFSETQ. The CDR3 runs to 16 residues. J lost 6 bases, V lost 6 bases, and 14 bases had no gene match. CDR3 residues: CASIPGPGQGFNEQFF. In DNA form, the CDR3 reads TGCGCCAGCATCCCTGGCCCAGGACAGGGCTTCAATGAGCAGTTCTTC.

The V and J genes are TRBV7-9 and TRBJ1-1; TRBD1 is a possible D gene (6 bases). V lost 1 base to trimming and J lost 1 base, with 10 bases between them. CDR3 length: 15 amino acids. CDR1 and CDR2 from the germline V gene are SEHNR and FQNEAQ (reference sequence). CDR3 sequence reads: CASSLGTGPNTEAFF. The CDR3 DNA reads as TGTGCCAGCAGCTTAGGTACAGGGCCGAACACTGAAGCTTTCTTT.

The chain carries TRBV18 and TRBJ1-1; weak D call: TRBD1 (5 bases). Looked up from germline, CDR1 is KGHSH and CDR2 is LQKENI. The CDR3 sequence is 12 residues long. The V end was cut by 1 base, the J end by 8 bases, with 8 bases between. This CDR3 is CASSPLKGEAFF. The CDR3 DNA reads TGTGCCAGCTCACCACTGAAGGGGGAAGCTTTCTTT.

This clone was counted a few times. The gene calls are TRBV5-1 and TRBJ1-4; no clear D gene. Germline CDR1 and CDR2: SGHRS and YFSETQ. Trimming stripped 0 bases from V and 0 bases from J, with 9 bases between. There are 16 residues in the CDR3. The CDR3 sequence is CASSLARGTTNEKLFF. The CDR3 bases are TGCGCCAGCAGCTTGGCTCGGGGAACAACTAATGAAAAACTGTTTTTT.

In this sample, this clone turned up a few times. The chain uses TRBV12-3 or TRBV12-4 and TRBJ1-1; TRBD1 might be the D (5 bases). This CDR3 contains 13 residues. V was cut by 6 bases and J by 4 bases, with 12 bases left in between. The CDR3 loop reads CASSPSQGTEAFF. As DNA, the CDR3 is TGTGCCAGCAGCCCGAGCCAGGGCACTGAAGCTTTCTTT.

The chain uses TRBV27 and TRBJ1-4; a possible D gene is TRBD1 (5 bases). Germline V gene sequence: CDR1 MNHEY, CDR2 SMNVEV (reference sequence). The CDR3 has 15 residues. Trimming shortened V by 5 bases and J by 3 bases, and 13 bases separated the two germline ends. CDR3 coding DNA: TGTGCCAGCAGTGCCGACAGTTTTGCTAATGAAAAACTGTTTTTT. As protein: CASSADSFANEKLFF. Full variable domain (missing parts from reference TRBV27 and TRBJ1-4): EAQVTQNPRYLITVTGKKLTVTCSQNMNHEYMSWYRQDPGLGLRQIYYSMNVEVTDKGDVPEGYKVSRKEKRNFPLILESPSPNQTSLYFCASSADSFANEKLFFGSGTQLSVL.

The J gene is TRBJ1-5, the V gene TRBV7-2; D may be TRBD1 (5 bases). V lost 5 bases and J 11 bases, leaving 19 bases between the germline ends. The CDR3 consists of 14 residues. Germline V lookup: CDR1 SGHTA, CDR2 FQGNSA. This chain's CDR3 is CASSQGGFIRTQHF. The CDR3 DNA reads TGTGCCAGCAGCCAGGGAGGGTTTATCAGAACCCAGCATTTT.

This sequence joins TRBV5-1 and TRBJ1-1; 7 bases match TRBD1. J gave up 4 bases and V 4 bases, and 7 bases lay outside the gene matches. This CDR3 is 14 amino acids long. Germline loops: CDR1 SGHRS, CDR2 YFSETQ. CDR3 sequence (DNA): TGCGCCAGCAGCCCTGCCGCAGGGGGCACTGAAGCTTTCTTT. Translation: CASSPAAGGTEAFF.

The CDR3 reads CASSELGGFYEQYF. The CDR3 bases are TGTGCCAGCAGTGAACTCGGCGGATTCTACGAGCAGTACTTC. J is TRBJ2-7 and V is TRBV6-1, with unresolved D. In germline, CDR1 is MNHNS, CDR2 SASEGT. V was clipped by 2 bases and J by 3 bases, with 11 bases between them. The CDR3 length is 14 residues.

This clone was detected only a few times. The chain joins TRBV7-9 to TRBJ2-3, with D maybe TRBD2 (6 bases). Germline-derived CDR1 and CDR2 are SEHNR and FQNEAQ (reference sequence). This CDR3 region has 16 residues. Trimming shortened V by 5 bases and J by 2 bases, and 17 bases separated the two germline ends. DNA of the CDR3: TGTGCCAGCAGCCCTCGGTCTGGCGGGGTCACAGATACGCAGTATTTT. It yields the protein CASSPRSGGVTDTQYF.

This sequence joins TRBV25-1 and TRBJ2-1, with 7 bases aligning to TRBD1. The CDR3 length is 15 residues. V dropped 3 bases and J dropped 9; count of bases not matched to a gene: 11. Germline CDR1 is MGHDK and CDR2 is SYGVNS. The CDR3 loop reads CASSETGIRLSEQFF. CDR3 DNA sequence: TGTGCCAGCAGTGAGACAGGGATTAGGTTGAGTGAGCAGTTCTTC.

This sequence joins TRBV18 and TRBJ2-7; 8 bases are shared with TRBD1. Germline V gives CDR1 KGHSH, CDR2 LQKENI. The V and J ends lost 3 bases and 3 bases, in that order; junction bases with no gene match: 4. The CDR3 covers 14 residues. The CDR3 sequence is CASSPGTGYYEQYF. CDR3 nucleotide sequence: TGTGCCAGCTCACCCGGGACAGGATACTACGAGCAGTACTTC.

This sequence joins TRBV4-1 and TRBJ1-1; the D is unclear. Germline CDR1 reads MGHRA; CDR2 reads YSYEKL. Trimming left V 1 base short and J 0 bases short, with 3 bases between. CDR3 length equals 13 residues. This CDR3 reads CASSQVMNTEAFF. For the CDR3, the DNA is TGCGCCAGCAGCCAAGTCATGAACACTGAAGCTTTCTTT.

Concerning this clone itself: Different DNA sequences within this sample yield the same CDR3. The V call is TRBV18, the J call TRBJ1-5; D possibly corresponds to TRBD1 (6 bases). Deletions cut 6 bases from V and 2 bases from J, with 17 bases between. This CDR3 spans 16 amino acids. Germline CDR1 KGHSH, CDR2 LQKENI. The CDR3 coding sequence is TGTGCCAGCTCTCCGCCGGGGGGCGCGGGCAATCAGCCCCAGCATTTT. This translates into CASSPPGGAGNQPQHF.

The V and J genes are TRBV13 and TRBJ2-7; 7 bases agree with TRBD1. The CDR3 has 14 amino acids. V was clipped by 5 bases and J by 5 bases; unmatched bases: 9. The germline V gene encodes CDR1 PRHDT and CDR2 FYEKMQ (reference sequence). CDR3 in DNA: TGTGCCAGCAGCAACCAGACAGGGAACCACGAGCAGTACTTC. Protein product: CASSNQTGNHEQYF.

The chain couples TRBV11-2 to TRBJ2-3; possible D gene TRBD1, 5 bases. V lost 3 bases and J 0 bases, leaving 13 bases between the germline ends. CDR3 length: 16 residues. Germline CDR1 and CDR2: SGHAT and FQNNGV. DNA for the CDR3: TGTGCCAGCAGCTTGGAGACAGCCTCTAGCACAGATACGCAGTATTTT. Translated: CASSLETASSTDTQYF. The full variable domain, in which reference TRBV11-2 and TRBJ2-3 provide the parts outside the CDR3, is EAGVAQSPRYKIIEKRQSVAFWCNPISGHATLYWYQQILGQGPKLLIQFQNNGVVDDSQLPKDRFSAERLKGVDSTLKIQPAKLEDSAVYLCASSLETASSTDTQYFGPGTRLTVL.